The next 20 T cell receptor beta chains were all read from a single sample in a study of identifying expanded T cells in peripheral blood. TCRdb's copy holds only in-frame clones and misses some; the assay was immunoSEQ multiplex PCR. The sample yields 90,000 to 110,000 clones, about 88% seen once. The sequenced sample consisted of blood. The receptors originated from a person aged 18-70 years in good health.

The chain combines TRBV2 with TRBJ2-2; 10 nucleotides align to TRBD1. The trim removed 7 bases at V and 4 bases at J, leaving 3 bases unmatched. There are 14 residues in the CDR3. Germline V gene data show CDR1 as SNHLY and CDR2 as FYNNEI. Written as DNA, the CDR3 is TGTGCCAGCACTAGGGACAGGGGCACCGGGGAGCTGTTTTTT. The encoded protein is CASTRDRGTGELFF. Variable domain in full (rest from reference TRBV2 and TRBJ2-2): EPEVTQTPSHQVTQMGQEVILRCVPISNHLYFYWYRQILGQKVEFLVSFYNNEISEKSEIFDDQFSVERPDGSNFTLKIRSTKLEDSAMYFCASTRDRGTGELFFGEGSRLTVL.

The V and J genes are TRBV27 and TRBJ1-5; 7 bases are a match to TRBD1. The length of the CDR3 is 19 residues. From germline, CDR1 is MNHEY and CDR2 SMNVEV (reference sequence). V was clipped by 5 bases and J by 0 bases; unmatched bases: 16. The CDR3 is CASSRRPGQKPYSNQPQHF. CDR3 sequence (DNA): TGTGCCAGCAGTCGCCGCCCGGGACAGAAGCCTTATAGCAATCAGCCCCAGCATTTT.

This clone was detected a few times. V is TRBV7-9 and J is TRBJ2-7; D might be TRBD1 or TRBD2, each matching 5 bases. Germline CDR1 and CDR2: SEHNR and FQNEAQ (reference sequence). CDR3 length: 15 residues. The V gene lost 5 bases and the J gene lost 7 bases, with 21 bases spanning the gap. The CDR3 bases are TGTGCCAGCAGCCCGTCGGGGCGGCCGAGTCCGGAGCAGTACTTC. Protein sequence: CASSPSGRPSPEQYF.

The chain uses TRBV7-8 and TRBJ2-7, with 11 bases identical to TRBD1. There are 16 residues in the CDR3. Germline V CDR1 and CDR2: SGHVS, FQNEAQ. Germline trimming cut 5 bases from V and 3 bases from J; bases unmatched to any gene: 9. The CDR3 loop is CASSGPGQGGDYEQYF. Written as DNA, the CDR3 is TGTGCCAGCAGCGGACCGGGACAGGGGGGAGACTACGAGCAGTACTTC.

The chain combines TRBV4-1 with TRBJ2-4; 11 positions match TRBD2. Germline loops: CDR1 MGHRA, CDR2 YSYEKL. V lost 3 bases to trimming and J lost 9 bases; unmatched junction nucleotides: 13. The CDR3 loop spans 17 amino acids. CDR3: CASSQTTGLAVGGIQYF. In DNA, the CDR3 is TGCGCCAGCAGCCAGACGACGGGACTAGCGGTGGGGGGCATTCAGTACTTC.

The rearrangement uses TRBV14 and TRBJ2-1; no firm D call. The germline V gene encodes CDR1 SGHDN and CDR2 FVKESK. This CDR3 is 13 amino acids long. V gave up 2 bases and J gave up 7 bases, with 9 bases separating them. DNA for the CDR3: TGTGCCAGCAGCCAACACACCCTAAATGAGCAGTTCTTC. It yields the protein CASSQHTLNEQFF. Based on the CDR3 plus reference TRBV14 and TRBJ2-1, the full variable domain is EAGVTQFPSHSVIEKGQTVTLRCDPISGHDNLYWYRRVMGKEIKFLLHFVKESKQDESGMPNNRFLAERTGGTYSTLKVQPAELEDSGVYFCASSQHTLNEQFFGPGTRLTVL.

V is TRBV9 and J is TRBJ2-7; TRBD1 agrees at 9 bases. The V gene's germline CDR1 is SGDLS and CDR2 YYNGEE. With 5 bases clipped from V and 7 bases from J, the junction kept 10 bases outside the gene matches. The CDR3 has 14 residues. CDR3 region: CASSAPGQGLEQYF. Here the CDR3 DNA reads TGTGCCAGCAGTGCACCGGGACAGGGCTTAGAGCAGTACTTC.

The CDR3 spells CASTETGTDYEQYF. Here the CDR3 DNA reads TGTGCCAGCACCGAGACAGGTACTGACTACGAGCAGTACTTC. The chain uses TRBV6-6 and TRBJ2-7, with TRBD1 as a possible D gene (6 bases). Deletions cut 7 bases from V and 3 bases from J, with 16 bases between. Per the germline V gene, CDR1 is MNHNY and CDR2 is SVGAGI (reference sequence). The CDR3 has 14 amino acids.

The genes are TRBV7-6 and TRBJ2-7; 7 bases match TRBD1. V shed 6 bases and J 0 bases; nucleotides not matched to a gene: 11. This CDR3 contains 16 residues. From germline, CDR1 is SGHVS and CDR2 FNYEAQ. This CDR3 reads CASSSIGRDSSYEQYF. Here the CDR3 DNA reads TGTGCCAGCAGTTCAATCGGCCGGGACAGCTCCTACGAGCAGTACTTC. The variable domain in full, with the rest retrieved from reference TRBV7-6 and TRBJ2-7, is GAGVSQSPRYKVTKRGQDVALRCDPISGHVSLYWYRQALGQGPEFLTYFNYEAQQDKSGLPNDRFSAERPEGSISTLTIQRTEQRDSAMYRCASSSIGRDSSYEQYFGPGTRLTVT.

The chain couples TRBV18 to TRBJ1-6; tentatively, D is TRBD1 (6 bases). The CDR3 has 14 residues. V was clipped by 4 bases and J by 9 bases, with 13 bases between them. Germline values: CDR1 KGHSH, CDR2 LQKENI. In nucleotides, the CDR3 is TGTGCCAGCTCACAACAGGGATACAGTTCACCCCTCCACTTT. It encodes CASSQQGYSSPLHF.

This chain links TRBV7-3 with TRBJ2-3; 10 bases are a match to TRBD2. There are 16 residues in the CDR3. Trimming took 4 bases from V and 1 from J; bases not matched to a gene: 5. Per germline, CDR1 SGHTA and CDR2 FQGTGA. The CDR3 DNA is TGTGCCAGCAGCTCTACCGGGACTAGCGGCACAGATACGCAGTATTTT. It encodes CASSSTGTSGTDTQYF.

The chain recombines TRBV9 with TRBJ1-2, with unresolved D. Per germline, CDR1 SGDLS and CDR2 YYNGEE. The V gene lost 1 base and the J gene lost 7 bases, with 11 bases spanning the gap. This CDR3 is 13 amino acids long. The DNA for the CDR3 is TGTGCCAGCAGCGTATTGGAGGGTTCTGGCTACACCTTC. Amino acids: CASSVLEGSGYTF.

V is TRBV5-1 and J is TRBJ1-2; D is uncertain. Germline lookup yields CDR1 SGHRS and CDR2 YFSETQ. The CDR3 consists of 13 residues. V was pared by 1 base and J by 6 bases, with 10 bases between. CDR3 DNA sequence: TGCGCCAGCAGCTTGTATGGAGTGAATGGCTACACCTTC. Its translation: CASSLYGVNGYTF.

This rearrangement joins TRBV9 to TRBJ2-2; D remains unclear. Trimming took 1 base from V and 4 from J, leaving 14 bases between them. Per germline, CDR1 SGDLS and CDR2 YYNGEE. This CDR3 is built from 16 residues. The CDR3 DNA is TGTGCCAGCAGCGTACGGGCAGGCGAACTCACCGGGGAGCTGTTTTTT. Its protein product is CASSVRAGELTGELFF.

This clone is a singleton in its sample. For the CDR3, the DNA is TGTGCCAGCATTAGGGGGCTACAGAACACTGAAGCTTTCTTT. Translation: CASIRGLQNTEAFF. The chain joins TRBV28 to TRBJ1-1, with 7 bases lining up with TRBD1. Germline CDR1 is MDHEN and CDR2 is SYDVKM. V trimming: 7 bases; J trimming: 1 base; junction bases outside the gene matches: 6. This CDR3 spans 14 amino acids.

The rearrangement uses TRBV7-2 and TRBJ2-2; possible D gene TRBD1, 6 bases. CDR1 and CDR2 (germline): SGHTA, FQGNSA. The CDR3 has 15 amino acids. Trimming pared 6 bases from V and 3 bases from J, leaving 14 bases between. CDR3 nucleotides: TGTGCCAGCAGAAGATCCAGGGGCGACACCGGGGAGCTGTTTTTT. Protein product: CASRRSRGDTGELFF.

This sequence joins TRBV7-9 and TRBJ2-7; TRBD2 matches 10 bases. V shed 6 bases, J shed 2 bases, and the junction held 7 bases outside the gene matches. Germline V gene data show CDR1 as SEHNR and CDR2 as FQNEAQ (reference sequence). The CDR3 spans 15 residues. CDR3: CASSFSGGRAYEQYF. The DNA of the CDR3 is TGTGCCAGCAGTTTTAGCGGGGGGCGGGCCTACGAGCAGTACTTC.

V gene TRBV4-1 combines with J gene TRBJ1-1; 7 bases are shared with TRBD1. This CDR3 is 15 amino acids long. V shed 4 bases and J 0 bases; nucleotides not matched to a gene: 5. Germline-derived CDR1 and CDR2 are MGHRA and YSYEKL. CDR3 residues: CASSRGQVMNTEAFF. In nucleotides, the CDR3 is TGCGCCAGCAGCCGAGGACAGGTCATGAACACTGAAGCTTTCTTT.

The gene calls are TRBV25-1 and TRBJ2-1; D is uncertain. Germline CDR1 and CDR2: MGHDK and SYGVNS. CDR3 length equals 16 residues. V dropped 3 bases and J dropped 0 bases, with 12 bases sitting between them. The CDR3 loop reads CASSDLVSSSYNEQFF. In nucleotides, the CDR3 is TGTGCCAGCAGTGACCTAGTCTCTAGCTCCTACAATGAGCAGTTCTTC.

In this sample, this clone turned up once. V gene TRBV7-6 combines with J gene TRBJ1-2; no clear D gene. Deletions cut 5 bases from V and 8 bases from J, with 15 bases between. Germline V gene data show CDR1 as SGHVS and CDR2 as FNYEAQ. The CDR3 totals 13 residues. CDR3 sequence (DNA): TGTGCCAGCAGCCTAGAGTTGGGTTGGGGCTACACCTTC. It encodes CASSLELGWGYTF.